A selection of T cell receptor beta chains follows, all from one sample in a study of T cell repertoires in cytomegalovirus infection. No cognate antigen is known for these TCRs. TCRdb re-called the reads through MiXCR, storing one row per CDR3 protein. The table has about 830,000 distinct CDR3 sequences, around a third seen once. Sequenced material: cultured CD8+ T cells from PBMCs, taken from culture after CMV antigen stimulation. The receptor source for this set is a human donor in good health (CMV status not recorded). Some clones in this sample may be carry-over from other donors' samples. CDR3s include the opening cysteine and the closing phenylalanine or tryptophan. The D gene is left open where the match is weak. The size of a clone is reported for some rows only, either as once, few or many, or as a class for expanded clones.

clone_size | j_call | v_call | d_call | cdr3_nt | cdr3_aa
NA | TRBJ1-5 | TRBV19 | TRBD1 | TGTGCCACCTGGGGACAGGATAGCAATCAGCCCCAGCATTTT | CATWGQDSNQPQHF
few | TRBJ1-4 | TRBV6-6 | NA | TGTGCCAGCACCCCCCTTAAGGGGAATGAAAAACTGTTTTTT | CASTPLKGNEKLFF
NA | TRBJ2-3 | TRBV12-3/TRBV12-4 | TRBD2 | TGTGCCAACAGTTTGGGCGGGGGAGACTCCACAGATACGCAGTATTTT | CANSLGGGDSTDTQYF
NA | TRBJ2-3 | TRBV9 | TRBD2 | TGTGCCAGCAGCGTAAGGACTAGCGGGCACACAGATACGCAGTATTTT | CASSVRTSGHTDTQYF
few | TRBJ1-2 | TRBV12-3/TRBV12-4 | TRBD1 | TGTGCCACTCAGGGGGCAGGCTATGGCTACACCTTC | CATQGAGYGYTF
many | TRBJ1-2 | TRBV7-8 | TRBD1 | TGTGCCAGCAGCCCGGGATTACAGGGGTCCCCCTATGGCTACACCTTC | CASSPGLQGSPYGYTF
NA | TRBJ2-5 | TRBV29-1 | NA | TGCAGCGTTCAAGGGTCTGGGACCCAGTACTTC | CSVQGSGTQYF
few | TRBJ2-3 | TRBV7-8 | TRBD2 | TGTGCCAGCAGCTTAGCCGGTAGCGGGGGTGATACGCAGTATTTT | CASSLAGSGGDTQYF
few | TRBJ1-4 | TRBV7-9 | NA | TGTGCCAGCAGCTTCAGGCAGAGCAATGAAAAACTGTTTTTT | CASSFRQSNEKLFF
NA | TRBJ2-1 | TRBV12-3/TRBV12-4 | NA | TGTGCCAGCAACCCCCCCGGGTTAGGTGAGCAGTTCTTC | CASNPPGLGEQFF
NA | TRBJ2-3 | TRBV4-1 | NA | TGCGCCAGCAGCCAAGTCGGGATTTATCAGTATTTT | CASSQVGIYQYF
many | TRBJ2-3 | TRBV7-2 | NA | TGTGCCAGCAGCTTAGAGGGGACCGTTATCACAGATACGCAGTATTTT | CASSLEGTVITDTQYF
NA | TRBJ1-6 | TRBV7-9 | NA | TGTGCCAGCAGCGCTTTCGACAGTTATAATTCACCCCTCCACTTT | CASSAFDSYNSPLHF
NA | TRBJ1-5 | TRBV6-6 | NA | TGCGCCAGCAGAGGGATGTCAGGTAATCAGCCCCAGCATTTT | CASRGMSGNQPQHF
NA | TRBJ1-5 | TRBV7-6 | NA | TGTGCCAGCAGCCCGCGGACGGGACCTAATCAGCCCCAGCATTTT | CASSPRTGPNQPQHF
NA | TRBJ2-1 | TRBV5-5 | TRBD1 | TGTGCCAGCATCGACAGGGCCGACAATGAGCAGTTCTTC | CASIDRADNEQFF
few | TRBJ1-4 | TRBV6-6 | NA | TGTGCCAGCAGTTACGGACCTAATGAAAAACTGTTTTTT | CASSYGPNEKLFF
NA | TRBJ2-3 | TRBV9 | TRBD2 | TGTGCCAGCAGCCAGAGCGGGGGGGCCATAGATACGCAGTATTTT | CASSQSGGAIDTQYF
few | TRBJ2-1 | TRBV28 | TRBD1 | TGTGCCAGCGGGACGGGACAGGGGGATTATGAGCAGTTCTTC | CASGTGQGDYEQFF
NA | TRBJ1-1 | TRBV2 | TRBD1 | TGTGCCAGCAGGGGCTGGGGGACAGGGGAGAACACTGAAGCTTTCTTT | CASRGWGTGENTEAFF
few | TRBJ1-4 | TRBV11-2 | NA | TGTGCCAGCAGGGGACACACTAATGAAAAACTGTTTTTT | CASRGHTNEKLFF
few | TRBJ2-4 | TRBV24-1 | NA | TGTGCCACCAGTCCCCAGTACTTC | CATSPQYF
NA | TRBJ1-4 | TRBV12-3/TRBV12-4 | NA | TGTGCCAGCAGTTTAGTTTTTAATGAAAAACTGTTTTTT | CASSLVFNEKLFF
NA | TRBJ2-3 | TRBV6-2/TRBV6-3 | TRBD2 | TGTGCCAGCAGTTCAGCTAGCGGGGGGACCATCACAGATACGCAGTATTTT | CASSSASGGTITDTQYF
many | TRBJ2-1 | TRBV12-3/TRBV12-4 | TRBD1 | TGTGCCAGCAGCGATCGACAGGGGACACGCTCCCTATACTACAATGAGCAGTTCTTC | CASSDRQGTRSLYYNEQFF
NA | TRBJ1-6 | TRBV15 | NA | TGTGCCACCAGCGAAGAGCCCCTGGGGAATAATTCACCCCTCCACTTT | CATSEEPLGNNSPLHF
NA | TRBJ1-1 | TRBV2 | NA | TGTGCCAGCAGTGAGTCAATGGACAGCGGGAACACTGAAGCTTTCTTT | CASSESMDSGNTEAFF
once | TRBJ2-1 | TRBV27 | NA | TGTGCCAGCGGTGATCTTGGGGGCGGGGCCCCGCAGTTCTTC | CASGDLGGGAPQFF
few | TRBJ2-1 | TRBV7-9 | TRBD1 | TGTGCCAGCAGTTTTACAGGGGGGCGCAATGAGCAGTTCTTC | CASSFTGGRNEQFF
NA | TRBJ2-6 | TRBV14 | TRBD1 | TGTGCCAGCAGCCAAGAAGCCGGGACAGGGGGTTGGGCTGGGGCCAACGTCCTGACTTTC | CASSQEAGTGGWAGANVLTF
NA | TRBJ2-6 | TRBV6-6 | TRBD1 | TGTGCCAGCACCGACGGGACAGGGTCTGGGGCCAACGTCCTGACTTTC | CASTDGTGSGANVLTF
NA | TRBJ2-1 | TRBV6-2/TRBV6-3 | TRBD2 | TGTGCCAGCAGTTACGGAACGGGGGGGCCCTACAATGAGCAGTTCTTC | CASSYGTGGPYNEQFF
few | TRBJ2-1 | TRBV7-8 | TRBD2 | TGTGCCAGCAGCTTCCCGGGACTAGCGGGGTTATCCCCAAATGAGCAGTTCTTC | CASSFPGLAGLSPNEQFF
NA | TRBJ1-2 | TRBV24-1 | TRBD1 | TGTGCCACCAGTGAACCCGGGACAGGAGACTTCTATGGCTACACCTTC | CATSEPGTGDFYGYTF
NA | TRBJ1-2 | TRBV19 | TRBD1 | TGTGCCAGTTGGACAGGGCGCCGAGAGGGCTACACCTTC | CASWTGRREGYTF
NA | TRBJ1-2 | TRBV6-1 | NA | TGTGCCAGCAGTGAAGCGCCGGGGCAGGTCAACTATGGCTACACCTTC | CASSEAPGQVNYGYTF
few | TRBJ2-1 | TRBV6-5 | NA | TGTGCCAGCAGAAGACGGGAGTTACGTTCCTACAATGAGCAGTTCTTC | CASRRRELRSYNEQFF
few | TRBJ1-3 | TRBV4-1 | TRBD1 | TGCGCCAGCAGCCAGGAAACAGGGACAGGGCTCCGAAACACCATATATTTT | CASSQETGTGLRNTIYF